Included here is one TCR beta chain sequence, with context. Trimming took 2 bases from V and 2 from J; bases not matched to a gene: 3. The length of the CDR3 is 14 residues. Germline-derived CDR1 and CDR2 are SGDLS and YYNGEE. This sample is part of a study of T cell changes during pregnancy in multiple sclerosis. TCRdb's table, derived via immunoSEQ multiplex PCR, lists solely in-frame clones and lacks some. The repertoire has over 80,000 clones, approximately 90% of them found once; the top ten carry around 0.78%. The rearrangement links TRBV9 to TRBJ2-7, with 8 bases lining up with TRBD1. The clonotype comes from a female donor in good health, enrolled as a control in a pregnancy study. Sequencing used peripheral blood, obtained in the second trimester of pregnancy. CDR3 nucleotides: TGTGCCAGCAGCGTGACAGGGGACCCCTACGAGCAGTACTTC. The encoded protein is CASSVTGDPYEQYF.